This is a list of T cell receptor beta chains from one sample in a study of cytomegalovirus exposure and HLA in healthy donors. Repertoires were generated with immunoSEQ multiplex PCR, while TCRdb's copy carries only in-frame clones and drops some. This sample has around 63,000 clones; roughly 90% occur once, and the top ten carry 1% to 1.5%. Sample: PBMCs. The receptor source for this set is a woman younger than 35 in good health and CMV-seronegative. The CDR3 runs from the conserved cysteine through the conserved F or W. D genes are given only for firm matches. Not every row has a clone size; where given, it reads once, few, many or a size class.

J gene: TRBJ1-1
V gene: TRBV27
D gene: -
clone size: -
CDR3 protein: CASSFSKARVNTEAFF
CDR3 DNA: TGTGCCAGCAGTTTCTCCAAAGCGCGGGTGAACACTGAAGCTTTCTTT

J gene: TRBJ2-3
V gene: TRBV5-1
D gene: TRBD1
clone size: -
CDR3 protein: CASSGQGAVTADTQYF
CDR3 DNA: TGCGCCAGCAGCGGACAGGGGGCGGTCACGGCAGATACGCAGTATTTT

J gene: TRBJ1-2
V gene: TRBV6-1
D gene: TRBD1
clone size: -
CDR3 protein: CASTPGTGNGIGYTF
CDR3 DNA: TGTGCCAGCACCCCCGGGACAGGGAACGGTATTGGCTACACCTTC

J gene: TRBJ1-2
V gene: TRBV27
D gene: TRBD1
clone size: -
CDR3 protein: CASSSTGGAGGYTF
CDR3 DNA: TGTGCCAGCAGTTCAACAGGGGGTGCGGGTGGCTACACCTTC

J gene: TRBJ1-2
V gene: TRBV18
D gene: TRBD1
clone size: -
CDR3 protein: CASSPPSTGGGYTF
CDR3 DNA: TGTGCCAGCTCACCACCATCGACAGGGGGAGGCTACACCTTC

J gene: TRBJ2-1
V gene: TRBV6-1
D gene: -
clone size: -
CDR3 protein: CASSDRQVNEQFF
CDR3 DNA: TGTGCCAGCAGTGACCGACAGGTCAATGAGCAGTTCTTC

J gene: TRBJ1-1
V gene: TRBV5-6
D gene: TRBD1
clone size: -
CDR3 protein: CASSRTGRMNTEAFF
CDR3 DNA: TGTGCCAGCAGTCGGACAGGGAGAATGAACACTGAAGCTTTCTTT

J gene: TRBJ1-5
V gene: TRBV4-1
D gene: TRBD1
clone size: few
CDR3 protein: CASSQRIRDRNQPQHF
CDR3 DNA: TGCGCCAGCAGCCAAAGGATCCGGGACAGAAATCAGCCCCAGCATTTT

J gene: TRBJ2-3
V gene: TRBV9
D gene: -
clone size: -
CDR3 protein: CASSVVTLGAETDTQYF
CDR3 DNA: TGTGCCAGCAGCGTAGTCACTTTAGGGGCAGAAACAGATACGCAGTATTTT

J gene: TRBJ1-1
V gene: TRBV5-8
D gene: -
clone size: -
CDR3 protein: CASSRRVFNPNTEAFF
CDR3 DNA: TGTGCCAGCAGCCGCAGGGTATTTAATCCGAACACTGAAGCTTTCTTT

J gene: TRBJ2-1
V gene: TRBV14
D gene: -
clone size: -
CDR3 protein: CASTANYRLGSYNEQFF
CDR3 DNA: TGTGCCAGCACTGCTAACTACCGTCTCGGCTCCTACAATGAGCAGTTCTTC

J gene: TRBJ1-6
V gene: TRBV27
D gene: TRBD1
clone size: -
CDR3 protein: CASSYRGDQSPLHF
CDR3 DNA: TGTGCCAGCAGTTACAGGGGCGATCAGTCACCCCTCCACTTT

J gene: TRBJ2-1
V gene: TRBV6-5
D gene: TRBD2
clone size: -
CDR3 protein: CASSFGLAGTDEQFF
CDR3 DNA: TGTGCCAGCAGTTTCGGACTAGCGGGGACAGATGAGCAGTTCTTC

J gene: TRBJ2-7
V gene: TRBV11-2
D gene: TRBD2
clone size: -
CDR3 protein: CASSFMPGTRVFEQYF
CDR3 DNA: TGTGCCAGCAGCTTCATGCCCGGGACTAGGGTCTTCGAGCAGTACTTC

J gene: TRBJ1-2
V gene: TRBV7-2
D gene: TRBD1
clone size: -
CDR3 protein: CASSLTGGNNYGYTF
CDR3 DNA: TGTGCCAGCAGCCTGACAGGGGGGAATAACTATGGCTACACCTTC

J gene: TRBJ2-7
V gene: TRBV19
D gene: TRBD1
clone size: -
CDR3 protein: CASSKGQGAYEQYF
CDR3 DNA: TGTGCCAGTAGTAAGGGGCAGGGGGCCTACGAGCAGTACTTC

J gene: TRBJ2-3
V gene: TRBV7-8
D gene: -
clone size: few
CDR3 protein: CASTIGGGGTDTQYF
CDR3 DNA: TGTGCCAGCACCATAGGGGGGGGCGGCACAGATACGCAGTATTTT

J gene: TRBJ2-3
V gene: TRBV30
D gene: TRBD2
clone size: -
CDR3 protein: CAWSGSGGYHTQYF
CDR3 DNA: TGTGCCTGGAGTGGCAGCGGGGGGTACCATACGCAGTATTTT

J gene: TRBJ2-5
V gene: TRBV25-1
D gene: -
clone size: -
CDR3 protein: CASSDRGFQETQYF
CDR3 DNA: TGTGCCAGCAGTGATAGAGGCTTTCAGGAGACCCAGTACTTC

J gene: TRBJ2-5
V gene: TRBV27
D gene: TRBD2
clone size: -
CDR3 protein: CASSSYSGGAMETQYF
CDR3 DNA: TGTGCCAGCAGTTCCTATAGCGGGGGGGCCATGGAGACCCAGTACTTC

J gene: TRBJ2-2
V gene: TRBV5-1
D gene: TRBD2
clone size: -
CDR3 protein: CASSAGGPTGELFF
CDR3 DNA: TGCGCCAGCAGCGCGGGGGGGCCAACCGGGGAGCTGTTTTTT

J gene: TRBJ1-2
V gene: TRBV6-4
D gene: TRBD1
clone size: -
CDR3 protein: CASSDGTVYGYTF
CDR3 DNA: TGTGCCAGCAGTGACGGGACAGTCTATGGCTACACCTTC

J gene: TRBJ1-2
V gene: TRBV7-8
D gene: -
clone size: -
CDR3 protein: CASSQTGFYGYTF
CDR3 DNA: TGTGCCAGCAGCCAAACAGGATTCTATGGCTACACCTTC

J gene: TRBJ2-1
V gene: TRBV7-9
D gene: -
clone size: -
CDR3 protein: CASSPNLGGEQFF
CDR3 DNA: TGTGCCAGCAGCCCAAACCTGGGGGGTGAGCAGTTCTTC

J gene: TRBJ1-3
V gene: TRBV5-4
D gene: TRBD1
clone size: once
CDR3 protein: CASSPDRVFSGNTIYF
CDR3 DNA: TGTGCCAGCAGCCCGGACAGGGTTTTTTCTGGAAACACCATATATTTT

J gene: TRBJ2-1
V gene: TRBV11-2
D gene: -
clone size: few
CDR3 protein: CASSSGAGSEYNEQFF
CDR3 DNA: TGTGCCAGCAGCTCCGGGGCGGGGTCTGAATACAATGAGCAGTTCTTC

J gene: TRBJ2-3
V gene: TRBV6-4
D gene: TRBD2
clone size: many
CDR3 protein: CASSDSGGATDTQYF
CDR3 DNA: TGTGCCAGCAGTGACAGCGGGGGGGCCACAGATACGCAGTATTTT

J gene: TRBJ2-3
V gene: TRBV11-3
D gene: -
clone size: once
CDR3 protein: CASSPNQGAGTDTQYF
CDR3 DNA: TGTGCCAGCAGCCCAAACCAAGGGGCTGGCACAGATACGCAGTATTTT

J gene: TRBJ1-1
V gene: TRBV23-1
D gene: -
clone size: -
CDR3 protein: CASSQSIGGWGGYTEAFF
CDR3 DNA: TGCGCCAGCAGTCAATCGATCGGAGGCTGGGGGGGGTATACTGAAGCTTTCTTT

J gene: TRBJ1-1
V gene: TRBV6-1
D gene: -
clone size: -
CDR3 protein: CASSESEGGETEAFF
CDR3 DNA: TGTGCCAGCAGTGAATCGGAGGGGGGGGAGACTGAAGCTTTCTTT

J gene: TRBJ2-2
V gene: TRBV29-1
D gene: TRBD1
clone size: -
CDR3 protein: CSVESTGLLFF
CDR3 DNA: TGCAGCGTTGAATCGACAGGGCTGCTGTTTTTT

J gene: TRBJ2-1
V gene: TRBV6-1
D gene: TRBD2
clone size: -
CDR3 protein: CASSATTSGPYNEQFF
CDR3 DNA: TGTGCCAGCAGTGCGACGACTAGCGGACCCTACAATGAGCAGTTCTTC

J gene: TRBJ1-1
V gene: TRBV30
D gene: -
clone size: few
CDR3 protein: CAWIGRVGAWGAFF
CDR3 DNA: TGTGCCTGGATAGGCCGCGTGGGGGCCTGGGGGGCTTTCTTT

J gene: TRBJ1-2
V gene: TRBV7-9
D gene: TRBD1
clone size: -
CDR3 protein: CASSLTPQGVIDYGYTF
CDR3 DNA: TGTGCCAGCAGCTTAACCCCACAGGGGGTAATTGACTATGGCTACACCTTC

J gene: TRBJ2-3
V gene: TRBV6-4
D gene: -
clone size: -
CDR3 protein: CASSVHRSTDTQYF
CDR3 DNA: TGTGCCAGCAGTGTGCATAGAAGCACAGATACGCAGTATTTT

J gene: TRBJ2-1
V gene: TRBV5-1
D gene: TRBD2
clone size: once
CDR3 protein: CASSAILAGGPDEQFF
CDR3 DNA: TGCGCCAGCAGCGCAATACTAGCGGGGGGGCCCGATGAGCAGTTCTTC

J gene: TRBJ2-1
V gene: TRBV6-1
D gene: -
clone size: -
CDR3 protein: CASSEAMSGTRIF
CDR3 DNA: TGTGCCAGCAGTGAAGCGATGAGTGGCACGAGGATCTTC

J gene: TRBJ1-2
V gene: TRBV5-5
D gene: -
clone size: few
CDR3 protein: CASSLDRDGYTF
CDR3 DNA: TGTGCCAGCAGCTTGGATAGAGATGGCTACACCTTC

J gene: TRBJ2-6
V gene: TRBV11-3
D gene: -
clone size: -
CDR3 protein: CASSLDRGTSGANVLTF
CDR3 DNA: TGTGCCAGCAGCTTAGATCGGGGAACCTCTGGGGCCAACGTCCTGACTTTC

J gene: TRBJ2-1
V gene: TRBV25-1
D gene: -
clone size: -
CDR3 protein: CASSEGLTVSSYNEQFF
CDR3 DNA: TGTGCCAGCAGTGAAGGCCTGACAGTTAGCTCCTACAATGAGCAGTTCTTC

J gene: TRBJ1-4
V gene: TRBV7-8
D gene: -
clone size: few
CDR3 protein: CASSLGAGYGGEEKLFF
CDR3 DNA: TGTGCCAGCAGCTTAGGCGCAGGGTACGGAGGGGAGGAAAAACTGTTTTTT

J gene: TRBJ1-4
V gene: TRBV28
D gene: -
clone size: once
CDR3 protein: CASSFRQRNEKLFF
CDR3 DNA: TGTGCCAGCAGTTTCCGACAGAGGAATGAAAAACTGTTTTTT

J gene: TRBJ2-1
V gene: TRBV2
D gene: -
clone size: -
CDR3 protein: CASRAEVPYNEQFF
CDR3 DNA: TGTGCCAGCCGGGCGGAGGTCCCTTACAATGAGCAGTTCTTC

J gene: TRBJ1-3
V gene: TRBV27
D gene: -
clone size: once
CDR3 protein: CASTSLGSGNTIYF
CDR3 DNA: TGTGCCAGCACCTCCCTGGGGAGTGGAAACACCATATATTTT